This T cell receptor beta chain was observed in a study of cytomegalovirus exposure and HLA in healthy donors. As for the study in general: Earlier work reported 95 million to 130 million unique TCR beta sequences from about 200 million T cells. General study points: A cluster of highly shared sequence variants was likely a sequencing artifact.

Trimming removed 5 bases at V and 7 bases at J, with 11 bases between. This CDR3 has 13 residues. Germline V lookup: CDR1 MNHEY, CDR2 SMNVEV (reference sequence). This clone has a single count. Its antigen is unidentified. PCR primers comprised 60 Vbeta and 13 Jbeta primers. Method: immunoSEQ multiplex PCR; TCRdb's copy keeps in-frame clones and lacks some. The repertoire holds about 180,000 clones, with about 80% as singletons. The sequenced material came from PBMCs. This chain links TRBV27 with TRBJ2-2; a possible D gene is TRBD2 (5 bases). This TCR came from a man in his thirties or forties in good health and CMV-seronegative. CDR3 sequence (DNA): TGTGCCAGCAGTCCGACGGGGATCGGGGAGCTGTTTTTT. This codes for CASSPTGIGELFF.